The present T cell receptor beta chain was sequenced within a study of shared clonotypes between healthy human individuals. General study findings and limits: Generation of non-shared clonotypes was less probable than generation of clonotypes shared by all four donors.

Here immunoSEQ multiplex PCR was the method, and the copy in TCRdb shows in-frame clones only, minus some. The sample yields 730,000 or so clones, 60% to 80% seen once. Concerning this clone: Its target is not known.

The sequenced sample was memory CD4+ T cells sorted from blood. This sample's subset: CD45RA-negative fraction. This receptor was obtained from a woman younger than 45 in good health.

The CDR3 bases are TGTGCCAGCAGCTTTAGCGGGAGTGGGGGTAAAACAGATACGCAGTATTTT. Translation: CASSFSGSGGKTDTQYF. The chain joins TRBV7-9 to TRBJ2-3; 9 nucleotides line up with TRBD2. This CDR3 contains 17 residues. Trimming took 3 bases from V and 3 from J; bases not matched to a gene: 10. In germline, CDR1 is SEHNR, CDR2 FQNEAQ (reference sequence).